The rows below give T cell receptor beta chains drawn from one sample of a study of spatial heterogeneity in lung cancer. TCRdb re-called the 5' RACE reads through MiXCR, storing one row per CDR3 protein. This sample has tens of thousands of distinct CDR3 sequences, with roughly 12% found just once. Here the sequenced sample was PBMCs, taken at surgery. These receptor sequences come from a male donor with early-stage non-small cell lung cancer. Each CDR3 is given with its conserved first and last residue. Fields, in order: J gene, CDR3 length, D gene, V gene, clone size, CDR3 protein. The D gene is left open where the match is weak. The size field is filled for only some rows; it gives once, few, many or a size class.

>TRBJ1-1|16|TRBD1|TRBV6-5|once
CASSNTGQLMNTEAFF
>TRBJ1-4|17|-|TRBV7-2|-
CASSAGYGYATNEKLFF
>TRBJ1-1|14|-|TRBV30|-
CAWSLGGAEIEAFF
>TRBJ2-7|16|-|TRBV3-1|few
CASSQGYRGGPHEQYF
>TRBJ1-2|12|-|TRBV7-9|-
CASSPSNYGYTF
>TRBJ1-1|13|-|TRBV27|-
CASSSLGNTEAFF
>TRBJ2-1|15|TRBD2|TRBV11-2|-
CASSSGLAIYKEQFF
>TRBJ2-7|16|TRBD2|TRBV6-2/TRBV6-3|few
CASSPRTSGRIGEQYF
>TRBJ2-3|14|-|TRBV29-1|few
CSVEGASNTDTQYF
>TRBJ1-5|14|-|TRBV29-1|few
CSVEDGQSNQPQHF
>TRBJ2-5|11|-|TRBV20-1|few
CSASRTETQYF
>TRBJ1-2|18|TRBD1|TRBV5-1|once
CASSLQRDRGPANYGYTF
>TRBJ2-7|14|TRBD1|TRBV10-3|-
CAINQAGTGREQYF
>TRBJ2-7|15|-|TRBV28|few
CASSPSGKASYEQYF
>TRBJ2-3|18|TRBD2|TRBV20-1|-
CSARSQGTSGLHTDTQYF
>TRBJ2-7|14|TRBD1|TRBV7-2|-
CASRWDRASYEQYF
>TRBJ2-6|15|-|TRBV5-1|few
CASSSDLSGANVLTF
>TRBJ1-5|13|-|TRBV19|few
CASSRAGNQPQHF
>TRBJ2-3|13|-|TRBV6-4|-
CASSEEGSDTQYF
>TRBJ2-7|16|-|TRBV7-2|few
CASSPGMERLSYEQYF
>TRBJ1-2|13|TRBD1|TRBV7-2|few
CASSGDRAGGYTF
>TRBJ2-2|16|TRBD1|TRBV28|-
CASSLTGGANTGELFF
>TRBJ2-7|11|-|TRBV6-5|-
CASSYRSIEYF
>TRBJ2-5|11|-|TRBV18|few
CASSGQETQYF
>TRBJ1-2|13|-|TRBV9|few
CASANDGSYGYTF
>TRBJ1-2|14|TRBD1|TRBV5-1|few
CASSPGQGGYGYTF
>TRBJ2-2|14|-|TRBV5-1|many
CASSMGPSSGELFF
>TRBJ2-1|18|TRBD1|TRBV6-2/TRBV6-3|-
CASSSDRVTPSSYNEQFF
>TRBJ2-1|20|-|TRBV10-3|-
CAISGISRTHIEASYNEQFF
>TRBJ2-2|15|-|TRBV9|-
CASSVMGGNTGELFF
>TRBJ2-1|16|-|TRBV7-9|-
CASSLEFDRTNNEQFF
>TRBJ2-7|15|-|TRBV7-6|many
CASSLDEGSSYEQYF
>TRBJ1-4|17|TRBD1|TRBV5-1|few
CASSLGQGEGANEKLFF
>TRBJ2-5|14|TRBD2|TRBV20-1|-
CSTGLAGGLSTQYF
>TRBJ2-1|11|-|TRBV20-1|many
CSANRQWEQFF
>TRBJ1-3|16|-|TRBV7-9|few
CASSLNPGTSGNTIYF
>TRBJ2-3|16|-|TRBV7-6|few
CASSLGGQRMTDTQYF
>TRBJ2-7|13|-|TRBV19|few
CASSTPGAYEQYF
>TRBJ2-1|17|TRBD2|TRBV24-1|-
CATSDLSSGGLGNEQFF
>TRBJ2-2|15|TRBD2|TRBV6-5|few
CASSYGGGAYGELFF
>TRBJ2-5|13|-|TRBV29-1|-
CSARGGGPETQYF
>TRBJ2-3|14|-|TRBV27|-
CASRYKGSGDTQYF
>TRBJ1-5|15|TRBD1|TRBV20-1|-
CSASPGQGFSQPQHF
>TRBJ1-6|14|-|TRBV7-9|many
CASSFGQSNSPLHF
>TRBJ2-5|13|-|TRBV5-1|-
CASSLDGAETQYF
>TRBJ2-3|17|TRBD2|TRBV5-6|few
CASSFQASGRAPDTQYF
>TRBJ1-1|14|-|TRBV10-3|-
CAISDASRGTEAFF
>TRBJ2-3|16|TRBD2|TRBV25-1|few
CASSSPSGTGKDTQYF
>TRBJ2-4|13|-|TRBV7-2|-
CASSLPARDIQYF
>TRBJ2-3|18|TRBD1|TRBV12-3/TRBV12-4|few
CASSLESTGGGSTDTQYF
>TRBJ2-3|18|TRBD2|TRBV20-1|few
CSARALLLAPSYTDTQYF